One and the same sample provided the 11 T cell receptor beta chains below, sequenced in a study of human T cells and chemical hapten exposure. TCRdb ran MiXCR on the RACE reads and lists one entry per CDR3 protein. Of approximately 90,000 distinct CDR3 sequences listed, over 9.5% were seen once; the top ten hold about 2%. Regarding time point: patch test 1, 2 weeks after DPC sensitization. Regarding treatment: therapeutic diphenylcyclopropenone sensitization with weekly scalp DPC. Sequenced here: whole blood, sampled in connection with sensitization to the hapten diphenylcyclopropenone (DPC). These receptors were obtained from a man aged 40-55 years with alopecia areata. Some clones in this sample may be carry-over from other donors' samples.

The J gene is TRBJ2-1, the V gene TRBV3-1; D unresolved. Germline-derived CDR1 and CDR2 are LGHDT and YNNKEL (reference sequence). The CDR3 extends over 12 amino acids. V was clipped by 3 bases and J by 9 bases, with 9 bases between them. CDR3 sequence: CASSQTKFEQFF. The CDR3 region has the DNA TGTGCCAGCAGCCAGACGAAATTTGAGCAGTTCTTC.

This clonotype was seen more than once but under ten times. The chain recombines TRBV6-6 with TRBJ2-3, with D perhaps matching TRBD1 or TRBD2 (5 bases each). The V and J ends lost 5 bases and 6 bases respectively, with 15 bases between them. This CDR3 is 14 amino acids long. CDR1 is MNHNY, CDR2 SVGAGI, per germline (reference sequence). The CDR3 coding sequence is TGTGCCAGCAGTCGGGACCTGCTCGGGGATACGCAGTATTTT. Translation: CASSRDLLGDTQYF.

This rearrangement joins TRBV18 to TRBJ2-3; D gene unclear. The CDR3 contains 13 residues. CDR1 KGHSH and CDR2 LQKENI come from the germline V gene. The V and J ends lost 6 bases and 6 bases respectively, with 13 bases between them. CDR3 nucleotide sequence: TGTGCCAGCTCTTCAGATAGCCCCGATACGCAGTATTTT. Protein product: CASSSDSPDTQYF.

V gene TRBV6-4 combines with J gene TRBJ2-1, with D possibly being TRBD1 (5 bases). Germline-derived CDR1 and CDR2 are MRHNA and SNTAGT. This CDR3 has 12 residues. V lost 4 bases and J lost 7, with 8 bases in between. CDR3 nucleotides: TGTGCCAGCAGTGGGCAGGGAAATGAGCAGTTCTTC. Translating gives CASSGQGNEQFF.

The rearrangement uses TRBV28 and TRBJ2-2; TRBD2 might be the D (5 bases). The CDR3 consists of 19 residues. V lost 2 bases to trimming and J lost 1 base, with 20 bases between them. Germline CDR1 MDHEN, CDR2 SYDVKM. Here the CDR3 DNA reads TGTGCCAGCAGTTTACCTCGACGGGCCGCCCGGGGGAACACCGGGGAGCTGTTTTTT. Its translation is CASSLPRRAARGNTGELFF.

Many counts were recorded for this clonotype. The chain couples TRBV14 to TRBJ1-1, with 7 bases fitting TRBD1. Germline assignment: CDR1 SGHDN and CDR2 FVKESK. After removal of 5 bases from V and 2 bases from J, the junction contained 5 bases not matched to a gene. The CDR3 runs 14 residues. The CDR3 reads CASSGQAINTEAFF. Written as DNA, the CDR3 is TGTGCCAGCAGCGGACAGGCGATTAACACTGAAGCTTTCTTT.

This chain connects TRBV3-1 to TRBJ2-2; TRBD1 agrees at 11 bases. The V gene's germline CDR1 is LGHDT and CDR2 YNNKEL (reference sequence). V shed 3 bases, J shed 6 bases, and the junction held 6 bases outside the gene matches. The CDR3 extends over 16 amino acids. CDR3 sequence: CASSHSGQGAAGELFF. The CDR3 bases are TGTGCCAGCAGCCACTCAGGACAGGGGGCGGCCGGGGAGCTGTTTTTT. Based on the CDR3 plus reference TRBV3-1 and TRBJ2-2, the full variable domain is DTAVSQTPKYLVTQMGNDKSIKCEQNLGHDTMYWYKQDSKKFLKIMFSYNNKELIINETVPNRFSPKSPDKAHLNLHINSLELGDSAVYFCASSHSGQGAAGELFFGEGSRLTVL.

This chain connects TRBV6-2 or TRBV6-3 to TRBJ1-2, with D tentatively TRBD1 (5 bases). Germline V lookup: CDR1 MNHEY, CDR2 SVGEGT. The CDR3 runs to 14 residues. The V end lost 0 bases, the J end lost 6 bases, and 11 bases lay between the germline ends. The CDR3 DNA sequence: TGTGCCAGCAGTTACTCGGAGACAGCCGATGGCTACACCTTC. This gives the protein CASSYSETADGYTF.

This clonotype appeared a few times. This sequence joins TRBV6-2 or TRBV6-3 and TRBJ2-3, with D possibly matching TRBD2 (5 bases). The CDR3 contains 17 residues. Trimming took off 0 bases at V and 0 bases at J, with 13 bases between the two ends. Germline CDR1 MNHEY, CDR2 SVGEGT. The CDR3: CASSYSRAGMSTDTQYF. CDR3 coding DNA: TGTGCCAGCAGTTACTCGAGGGCTGGAATGAGCACAGATACGCAGTATTTT.

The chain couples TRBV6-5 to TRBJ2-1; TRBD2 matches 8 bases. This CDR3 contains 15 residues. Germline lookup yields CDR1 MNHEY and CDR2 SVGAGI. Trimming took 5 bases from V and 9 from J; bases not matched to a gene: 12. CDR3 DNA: TGTGCCAGCAGTCACCAGCGGGAGCCCTATGGTGAGCAGTTCTTC. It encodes CASSHQREPYGEQFF.

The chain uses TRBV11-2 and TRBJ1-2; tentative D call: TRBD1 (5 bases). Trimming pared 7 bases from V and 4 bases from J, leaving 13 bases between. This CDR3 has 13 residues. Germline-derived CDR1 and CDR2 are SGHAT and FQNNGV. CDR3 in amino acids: CASTGGGFYGYTF. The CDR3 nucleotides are TGTGCCAGCACTGGGGGGGGGTTCTATGGCTACACCTTC. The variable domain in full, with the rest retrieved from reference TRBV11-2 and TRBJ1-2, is EAGVAQSPRYKIIEKRQSVAFWCNPISGHATLYWYQQILGQGPKLLIQFQNNGVVDDSQLPKDRFSAERLKGVDSTLKIQPAKLEDSAVYLCASTGGGFYGYTFGSGTRLTVV.